The TCR beta chain under discussion was sequenced for a study of blood T cells in healthy people across ages. The CDR3 covers 12 residues. Germline loops: CDR1 SQVTM, CDR2 ANQGSEA. V shed 6 bases, J shed 8 bases, and the junction held 7 bases outside the gene matches. Sample-barcoded 5' priming and a J-beta primer mix drove a second PCR of 7 to 11 cycles. TCRdb re-called the 5' RACE reads with MiXCR, one entry per CDR3 protein. This table has roughly 1.4 million distinct CDR3 sequences, approximately 59% appearing once. Source material: blood. The chain links TRBV29-1 to TRBJ1-2; TRBD1 matches 9 bases. The sequence came from a man aged 18 to 30 in good health. In DNA form, the CDR3 reads TGCAGCGTCAGCACAGGGGGCTACGGCTACACCTTC. It translates to CSVSTGGYGYTF.